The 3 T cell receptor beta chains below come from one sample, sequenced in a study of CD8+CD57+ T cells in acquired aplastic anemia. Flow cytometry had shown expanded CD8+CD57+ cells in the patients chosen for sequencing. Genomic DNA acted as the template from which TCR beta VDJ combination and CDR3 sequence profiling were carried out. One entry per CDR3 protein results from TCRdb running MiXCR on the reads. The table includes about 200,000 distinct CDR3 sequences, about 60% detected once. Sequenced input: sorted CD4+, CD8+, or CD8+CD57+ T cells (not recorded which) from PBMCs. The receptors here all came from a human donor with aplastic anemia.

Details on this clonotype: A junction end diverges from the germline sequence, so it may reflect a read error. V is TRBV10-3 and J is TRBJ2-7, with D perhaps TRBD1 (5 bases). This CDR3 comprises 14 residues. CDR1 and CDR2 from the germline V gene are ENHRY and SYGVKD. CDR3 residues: CASSWGQLEYEQYF. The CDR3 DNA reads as TGTGCCAGCAGTTGGGGCCAGCTTGAGTACGAGCAGTACTTC.

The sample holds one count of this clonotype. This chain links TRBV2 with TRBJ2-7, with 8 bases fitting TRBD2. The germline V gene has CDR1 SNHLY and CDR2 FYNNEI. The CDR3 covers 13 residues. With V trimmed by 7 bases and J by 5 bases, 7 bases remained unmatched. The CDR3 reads CASNPSGGDEQYF. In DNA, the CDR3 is TGTGCCAGCAACCCAAGCGGGGGAGACGAGCAGTACTTC.

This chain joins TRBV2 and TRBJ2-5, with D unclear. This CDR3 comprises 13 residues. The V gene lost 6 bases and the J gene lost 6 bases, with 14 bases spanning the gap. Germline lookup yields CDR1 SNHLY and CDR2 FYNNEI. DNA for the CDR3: TGTGCCAGCAGCTCGGGCTCATCGCAGACCCAGTACTTC. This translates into CASSSGSSQTQYF.